Below are 5 T cell receptor beta chains sequenced from a single sample in a study of molecular identifiers for immune sequencing clone quantification. TCRdb reprocessed the PCR reads with MiXCR, giving one entry per CDR3 protein. The sample carries about half a million distinct CDR3 sequences, over 20% recorded once. Sequencing was carried out using naive CD8+ T cells from blood, with Jurkat cell RNA spiked in. As for subset: FACS-sorted CD8+CD4-CCR7+CD45RA+ naive T cells. Receptors originate from a human donor in good health. Some libraries in this study had Jurkat cell RNA spiked in.

As concerns this clonotype: Given the absence of the conserved phenylalanine or tryptophan at the CDR3 end, a read error is likely. This chain joins TRBV30 and TRBJ2-1; 11 nucleotides line up with TRBD2. V dropped 4 bases and J dropped 3; count of bases not matched to a gene: 20. CDR3 size: 20 residues. Germline V gene lookup returns CDR1 GTSNPN and CDR2 SVGIG (reference sequence). CDR3: CAWNVGRSSGRAGLYNEQFL. The CDR3 region has the DNA TGTGCCTGGAACGTCGGCCGGAGTAGCGGGAGGGCGGGCCTCTACAATGAGCAGTTCCTC.

Details on this clonotype: Being one base from a much bigger clone, this may be a read error. The chain recombines TRBV28 with TRBJ2-3; TRBD1 might be the D (5 bases). CDR3 length: 15 amino acids. Germline lookup yields CDR1 MDHEN and CDR2 SYDVKM. CDR3 region: CATRSVVQSTGTQYF. CDR3 bases: TGTGCCACACGCAGTGTGGTACAGAGCACAGGTACGCAGTATTTT.

The chain couples TRBV18 to TRBJ1-1; TRBD1 might be the D (6 bases). There are 17 residues in the CDR3. Germline V gene sequence: CDR1 KGHSH, CDR2 LQKENI. Trimming took off 3 bases at V and 4 bases at J, with 21 bases between the two ends. The CDR3 region has the DNA TGTGCCAGCTCACCCAAACGTTGGGAACAGGGCGGCACTGAAGCTTTCTTT. Protein: CASSPKRWEQGGTEAFF.

The chain links TRBV19 to TRBJ2-7; 8 nucleotides align to TRBD1. Per germline, CDR1 LNHDA and CDR2 SQIVND (reference sequence). The CDR3 is made up of 14 amino acids. V was pared by 3 bases and J by 4 bases, with 5 bases of the junction left unmatched. CDR3 protein: CASSMGQVGYEQYF. The CDR3 nucleotides are TGTGCCAGTAGTATGGGACAGGTTGGTTACGAGCAGTACTTC.

This clonotype turned up a few times. J is TRBJ1-1 and V is TRBV12-3 or TRBV12-4, with a tentative D call TRBD1 (5 bases). V was trimmed by 4 bases and J by 1 base, leaving 13 bases between them. This CDR3 has 15 residues. The CDR3 nucleotides read TGTGCCAGCAGTTCGTCCACACAGGCGAACACTGAAGCTTTCTTT. This translates into CASSSSTQANTEAFF.